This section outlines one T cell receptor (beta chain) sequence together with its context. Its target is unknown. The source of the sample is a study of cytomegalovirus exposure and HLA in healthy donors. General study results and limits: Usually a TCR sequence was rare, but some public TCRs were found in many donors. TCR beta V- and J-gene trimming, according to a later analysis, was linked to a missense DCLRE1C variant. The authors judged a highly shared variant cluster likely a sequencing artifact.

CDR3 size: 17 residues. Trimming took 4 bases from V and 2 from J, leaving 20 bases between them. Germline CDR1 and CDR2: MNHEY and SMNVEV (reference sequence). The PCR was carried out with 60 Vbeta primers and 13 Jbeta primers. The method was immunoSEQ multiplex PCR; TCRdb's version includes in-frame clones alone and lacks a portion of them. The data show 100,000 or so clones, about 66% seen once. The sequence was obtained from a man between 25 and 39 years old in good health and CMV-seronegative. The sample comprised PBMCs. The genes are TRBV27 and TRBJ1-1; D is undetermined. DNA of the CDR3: TGTGCCAGCAGTTCAGAGGGTTTTCTCTCCTTTAACACTGAAGCTTTCTTT. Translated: CASSSEGFLSFNTEAFF.